One and the same sample provided the 3 T cell receptor beta chains below, sequenced in a study of CD8 T cells in Susac syndrome. With random hexamers, about 0.5 to 1 ug RNA was reverse transcribed. TCRdb ran MiXCR on the immunoSEQ multiplex PCR reads and lists one entry per CDR3 protein. The repertoire includes around 53,000 distinct CDR3 sequences, around 93% of them detected once, and less than 0.8% sits in the top ten. The sample comprised CD8+ T cells from PBMCs. These receptors were collected from a human donor with Susac syndrome.

In DNA, the CDR3 is TGTGCCAGCAGCCTCTCGGTCACTGAAGCTTTCTTT. It encodes CASSLSVTEAFF. This sequence joins TRBV12-3 or TRBV12-4 and TRBJ1-1; unclear D gene. This CDR3 has 12 amino acids. V was shortened by 6 bases and J by 4 bases, with 9 bases between the two germline ends.

This clonotype appeared once. J is TRBJ1-6 and V is TRBV28; D may be TRBD1 (5 bases). Germline CDR1 is MDHEN and CDR2 is SYDVKM. CDR3 length equals 14 residues. Between the trimmed V and J ends, which lost 1 base and 9 bases, there was a span of 10 bases. CDR3 DNA: TGTGCCAGCAGTTTATCCAGGGTTCGTTCACCCCTCCACTTT. It is translated as CASSLSRVRSPLHF.

The chain links TRBV15 to TRBJ2-1, with unresolved D. The germline V and J ends were trimmed by 0 bases and 9 bases, with 15 bases remaining between them. The CDR3 totals 15 residues. Per the germline V gene, CDR1 is LNHNV and CDR2 is YYDKDF (reference sequence). CDR3 in amino acids: CATSREGWPTGEQFF. The DNA of the CDR3 is TGTGCCACCAGCAGAGAAGGGTGGCCAACCGGTGAGCAGTTCTTC.